These 21 T cell receptor beta chains were all obtained from the same sample, sequenced in a study of Ad26.COV2.S vaccination and SARS-CoV-2 variants. Sequencing was performed with immunoSEQ multiplex PCR; in TCRdb, only in-frame clones are kept and a portion is missing. Counted here are about 350,000 clones, roughly nine tenths occurring once; the ten biggest clones make up about 3.8%. Sequencing was performed on peripheral blood, taken after recovery from COVID-19. The source of these receptors is a human donor who had recovered from COVID-19.

The chain carries TRBV6-1 and TRBJ1-1; 9 bases agree with TRBD1. This CDR3 has 16 residues. Per the germline V gene, CDR1 is MNHNS and CDR2 is SASEGT. V lost 0 bases to trimming and J lost 5 bases; unmatched junction nucleotides: 7. As DNA, the CDR3 is TGTGCCAGCAGTGAAGCACCACAGGGGGCAGGGACTGAAGCTTTCTTT. This codes for CASSEAPQGAGTEAFF.

This sequence joins TRBV5-1 and TRBJ2-7, with TRBD2 identical over 7 bases. Germline loops: CDR1 SGHRS, CDR2 YFSETQ. The J segment lost 5 bases and the V segment lost 4 bases, leaving 9 bases of the junction unmatched. The CDR3 extends over 14 amino acids. This CDR3 reads CASSPSGGDHEQYF. DNA of the CDR3: TGCGCCAGCAGCCCGTCGGGAGGAGACCACGAGCAGTACTTC. Full variable domain (rest looked up from reference TRBV5-1 and TRBJ2-7): KAGVTQTPRYLIKTRGQQVTLSCSPISGHRSVSWYQQTPGQGLQFLFEYFSETQRNKGNFPGRFSGRQFSNSRSEMNVSTLELGDSALYLCASSPSGGDHEQYFGPGTRLTVT.

The chain employs TRBV9 and TRBJ1-1; 7 bases agree with TRBD1. This CDR3 has 14 residues. Germline V gives CDR1 SGDLS, CDR2 YYNGEE. With V trimmed by 3 bases and J by 8 bases, 10 bases remained unmatched. CDR3 sequence: CASSATPQGSEAFF. In DNA form, the CDR3 reads TGTGCCAGCAGCGCTACCCCACAGGGGTCCGAAGCTTTCTTT. The variable domain in full, completed from reference TRBV9 and TRBJ1-1, reads DSGVTQTPKHLITATGQRVTLRCSPRSGDLSVYWYQQSLDQGLQFLIQYYNGEERAKGNILERFSAQQFPDLHSELNLSSLELGDSALYFCASSATPQGSEAFFGQGTRLTVV.

This chain joins TRBV15 and TRBJ1-2, with no clear D. Germline CDR1 LNHNV, CDR2 YYDKDF (reference sequence). V dropped 5 bases and J dropped 6 bases, with 16 bases sitting between them. CDR3 length equals 14 residues. CDR3 sequence: CATSPLSQRDGYTF. The CDR3 region has the DNA TGTGCCACCAGCCCCCTGTCGCAGCGGGATGGCTACACCTTC. The whole variable domain, filled in from reference TRBV15 and TRBJ1-2, reads DAMVIQNPRYQVTQFGKPVTLSCSQTLNHNVMYWYQQKSSQAPKLLFHYYDKDFNNEADTPDNFQSRRPNTSFCFLDIRSPGLGDTAMYLCATSPLSQRDGYTFGSGTRLTVV.

The CDR3 loop reads CASSSAVGGNTGELFF. Written as DNA, the CDR3 is TGTGCCAGCAGCTCCGCGGTGGGGGGGAACACCGGGGAGCTGTTTTTT. The chain is built from TRBV7-9 and TRBJ2-2; maybe TRBD2 (6 bases). V was pared by 4 bases and J by 1 base, with 13 bases between. The CDR3 loop spans 16 amino acids. Per the germline V gene, CDR1 is SEHNR and CDR2 is FQNEAQ (reference sequence).

V is TRBV6-5 and J is TRBJ2-7; 11 bases fit TRBD2. Unmatched junction bases numbered 2, after V lost 2 bases and J lost 2 bases. CDR1 is MNHEY, CDR2 SVGAGI, per germline. The CDR3 loop spans 15 amino acids. DNA for the CDR3: TGTGCCAGCAGTTACGCTAGCGGGGGGACCTACGAGCAGTACTTC. Its protein is CASSYASGGTYEQYF.

CDR3 protein: CASSLVGSAQGIYEQYF. The CDR3 DNA reads as TGTGCCAGCAGCTTGGTGGGGTCAGCCCAGGGAATATACGAGCAGTACTTC. The chain combines TRBV5-8 with TRBJ2-7; TRBD1 is a possible D gene (5 bases). V dropped 0 bases and J dropped 4 bases, with 20 bases sitting between them. Germline V gene lookup returns CDR1 SGHTS and CDR2 YDEGEE. The CDR3 spans 17 residues.

The genes are TRBV27 and TRBJ2-7; TRBD1 matches at 10 bases. J lost 2 bases, V lost 4 bases, and 5 bases had no gene match. From germline, CDR1 is MNHEY and CDR2 SMNVEV (reference sequence). The CDR3 loop spans 15 amino acids. CDR3 region: CASSSPGTGAYEQYF. The CDR3 DNA reads TGTGCCAGCAGTTCGCCCGGGACAGGGGCCTACGAGCAGTACTTC.

This rearrangement joins TRBV28 to TRBJ1-4; D ambiguous. This CDR3 has 15 amino acids. Germline V CDR1 and CDR2: MDHEN, SYDVKM. V gave up 2 bases and J gave up 0 bases, with 7 bases separating them. The chain's CDR3 is CASSLRRTTNEKLFF. Here the CDR3 DNA reads TGTGCCAGCAGTTTAAGGCGAACAACTAATGAAAAACTGTTTTTT.

V usage is TRBV5-4 and J usage is TRBJ1-4, with D unresolved. V dropped 0 bases and J dropped 2 bases, with 8 bases sitting between them. Germline-derived CDR1 and CDR2 are SGHNT and YYREEE (reference sequence). The CDR3 spans 15 residues. The CDR3 region is CASSLAATTNEKLFF. The CDR3 bases are TGTGCCAGCAGCTTGGCGGCAACTACTAATGAAAAACTGTTTTTT. Full variable domain (rest looked up from reference TRBV5-4 and TRBJ1-4): ETGVTQSPTHLIKTRGQQVTLRCSSQSGHNTVSWYQQALGQGPQFIFQYYREEENGRGNFPPRFSGLQFPNYSSELNVNALELDDSALYLCASSLAATTNEKLFFGSGTQLSVL.

V gene TRBV9 combines with J gene TRBJ1-1; D not resolved. Trimming shortened V by 0 bases and J by 3 bases, and 12 bases separated the two germline ends. The CDR3 is made up of 15 amino acids. Looked up from germline, CDR1 is SGDLS and CDR2 is YYNGEE. CDR3 DNA sequence: TGTGCCAGCAGCGTAGAGGACGTAGCCTACACTGAAGCTTTCTTT. Translating gives CASSVEDVAYTEAFF. The full variable domain, its missing parts supplied by reference TRBV9 and TRBJ1-1, is DSGVTQTPKHLITATGQRVTLRCSPRSGDLSVYWYQQSLDQGLQFLIQYYNGEERAKGNILERFSAQQFPDLHSELNLSSLELGDSALYFCASSVEDVAYTEAFFGQGTRLTVV.

The rearrangement links TRBV2 to TRBJ2-5; 7 bases are a match to TRBD1. Trimming cost V 9 bases and J 2 bases; bases outside gene matches: 6. CDR1 and CDR2 (germline): SNHLY, FYNNEI. CDR3 length: 13 residues. The CDR3: CARRVGQQETQYF. The CDR3 nucleotides are TGTGCCAGGAGAGTGGGACAGCAAGAGACCCAGTACTTC.

This chain connects TRBV3-1 (or the pseudogene TRBV3-2) to TRBJ2-7; tentatively, D is TRBD2 (5 bases). CDR1 is LGHDT, CDR2 YNNKEL, per germline (reference sequence). Between the trimmed V and J ends, which lost 0 bases and 9 bases, there was a span of 12 bases. The CDR3 loop spans 13 amino acids. CDR3 sequence (DNA): TGTGCCAGCAGCCAAGATAGGCGGGCGGGGCAGTACTTC. Translation gives CASSQDRRAGQYF.

The chain links TRBV11-2 to TRBJ1-3, with a weak D call TRBD1 (5 bases). Trimming took 5 bases from V and 0 from J, leaving 14 bases between them. The CDR3 has 16 amino acids. Per the germline V gene, CDR1 is SGHAT and CDR2 is FQNNGV. The CDR3 protein is CASSTRQQDSGNTIYF. The CDR3 DNA is TGTGCCAGCAGCACTCGACAACAGGACTCTGGAAACACCATATATTTT.

With respect to this clone: This specimen includes other DNA sequences encoding the same CDR3. This chain links TRBV9 with TRBJ2-1, with D possibly matching TRBD1 (6 bases). With 3 bases removed from V and 10 bases from J, the gap between germline ends came to 8 bases. The V gene's germline CDR1 is SGDLS and CDR2 YYNGEE. The length of the CDR3 is 11 residues. In DNA form, the CDR3 reads TGTGCCAGCAGCGCTGGGACAGAGCAGTTCTTC. Translation gives CASSAGTEQFF.

The chain has TRBV18 and TRBJ2-7; 7 nucleotides align to TRBD1. The J segment lost 1 base and the V segment lost 4 bases, leaving 7 bases of the junction unmatched. The V gene's germline CDR1 is KGHSH and CDR2 LQKENI. This CDR3 has 15 residues. The CDR3 nucleotides are TGTGCCAGCTCACTCCGGGACAGTGCTTCCTACGAGCAGTACTTC. This gives the protein CASSLRDSASYEQYF.

J is TRBJ1-1 and V is TRBV25-1; 10 bases are shared with TRBD1. V trimming: 6 bases; J trimming: 10 bases; junction bases outside the gene matches: 14. Germline V gene lookup returns CDR1 MGHDK and CDR2 SYGVNS. The CDR3 extends over 15 amino acids. CDR3 residues: CASSPPRGTGAGAFF. In DNA, the CDR3 is TGTGCCAGCAGCCCCCCCCGGGGGACAGGGGCGGGAGCTTTCTTT.

The chain has TRBV7-8 and TRBJ2-7, with unresolved D. Germline loops: CDR1 SGHVS, CDR2 FQNEAQ. Trimming left V 1 base short and J 1 base short, with 5 bases between. CDR3 size: 13 residues. For the CDR3, the DNA is TGTGCCAGCAGCTTAGAACGGTCCTACGAGCAGTACTTC. Amino acids: CASSLERSYEQYF. Complete variable domain (other parts from reference TRBV7-8 and TRBJ2-7): GAGVSQSPRYKVAKRGQDVALRCDPISGHVSLFWYQQALGQGPEFLTYFQNEAQLDKSGLPSDRFFAERPEGSVSTLKIQRTQQEDSAVYLCASSLERSYEQYFGPGTRLTVT.

The V gene is TRBV4-1, the J gene TRBJ2-1; 12 bases are a match to TRBD2. Germline CDR1 MGHRA, CDR2 YSYEKL. CDR3 size: 16 residues. V shed 4 bases and J 3 bases; nucleotides not matched to a gene: 4. CDR3: CASSPETSGGYNEQFF. In DNA form, the CDR3 reads TGCGCCAGCAGCCCGGAGACTAGCGGGGGCTACAATGAGCAGTTCTTC.

This clone appeared once. This chain connects TRBV27 to TRBJ2-1, with TRBD2 as a possible D gene (5 bases). V was cut by 3 bases and J by 0 bases, with 12 bases left in between. The CDR3 covers 16 residues. The germline gives CDR1 MNHEY, CDR2 SMNVEV (reference sequence). In DNA form, the CDR3 reads TGTGCCAGCAGTTTTATCGGGGAAAGCTCCTACAATGAGCAGTTCTTC. Its translation is CASSFIGESSYNEQFF.

V gene TRBV14 combines with J gene TRBJ1-1, with a weak D call TRBD1 (5 bases). The CDR3 sequence is 16 residues long. Germline CDR1 and CDR2: SGHDN and FVKESK. The ends were cut back, 0 bases at V and 11 bases at J, with 22 bases in the middle. CDR3 sequence: CASSQDQGPWGSEAFF. The DNA of the CDR3 is TGTGCCAGCAGCCAAGATCAAGGGCCCTGGGGGTCGGAGGCTTTCTTT.